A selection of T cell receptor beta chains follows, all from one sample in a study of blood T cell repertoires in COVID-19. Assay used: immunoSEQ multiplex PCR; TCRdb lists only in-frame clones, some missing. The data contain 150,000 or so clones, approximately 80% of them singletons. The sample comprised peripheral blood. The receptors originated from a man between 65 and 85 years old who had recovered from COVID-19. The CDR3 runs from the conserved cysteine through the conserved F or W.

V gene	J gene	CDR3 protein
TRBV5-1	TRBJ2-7	CASSWRTGNLYEQYF
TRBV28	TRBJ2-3	CASSLPRLDTQYF
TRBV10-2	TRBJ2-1	CASSESTSGRGSYNEQFF
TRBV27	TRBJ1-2	CASSSRDILNYGYTF
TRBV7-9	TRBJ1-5	CASSPTGDQPQHF
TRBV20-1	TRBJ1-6	CSARGAAEGYF
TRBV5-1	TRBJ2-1	CASSIQGSPEANEQFF
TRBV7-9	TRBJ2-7	CASSLGGPYEQYF
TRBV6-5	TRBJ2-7	CASEGGNNEQYF
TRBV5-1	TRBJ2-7	CASSGATSGTYEQYF
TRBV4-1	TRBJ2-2	CASSEAPETGELFF
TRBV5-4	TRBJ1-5	CASSLAGNSNQPQHF
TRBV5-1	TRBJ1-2	CASSLEGRDGGYTF
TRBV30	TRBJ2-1	CALNGQGGDEQFF
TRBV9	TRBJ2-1	CASSSAGRGDNEQFF
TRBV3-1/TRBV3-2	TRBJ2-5	CASSQGPGGETQYF
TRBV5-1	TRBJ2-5	CASSLVGGEETQYF
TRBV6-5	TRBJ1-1	CASGQGSNTEAFF
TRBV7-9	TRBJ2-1	CASSLLSGGSGDEQFF
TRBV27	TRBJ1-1	CASSLTVNTEAFF
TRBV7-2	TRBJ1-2	CASRPGLIYGYTF
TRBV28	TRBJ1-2	CASSITGVYGYTF
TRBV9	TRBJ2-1	CASSVKLAESNEQFF